This note documents a single TCR beta chain sequence. Its antigen is as yet unknown. TCRdb analysed the reads with MiXCR anew, one entry per CDR3 protein. The sample has almost 500,000 distinct CDR3 sequences; roughly 12% are singletons. Germline V CDR1 and CDR2: MNHEY, SMNVEV (reference sequence). The CDR3 is 17 residues long. V shed 5 bases and J shed 6 bases, with 20 bases lying between them. These data belong to a study of T cell repertoires in cytomegalovirus infection. Study context: It was the public TCR beta signatures that indicated both CMV infection and matching HLA type.

Regarding the study as a whole: There were carriers of CMV plus the relevant HLA, and cumulative public TCR beta family frequency identified them.

The sequenced sample consisted of PBMCs. The chain carries TRBV27 and TRBJ1-6; D not resolved. The source of this sequence is a human donor in good health (CMV status not recorded). Some clones in this sample may be carry-over from other donors' samples. CDR3 sequence: CASSKRETSLLNSPLHF. The CDR3 DNA reads as TGTGCCAGCAGTAAGCGGGAAACTTCCCTACTTAATTCACCCCTCCACTTT.